This passage covers 15 T cell receptor beta chains from one sample sequenced in a study of vaccination effects on CD4 cells after COVID-19. Profiled with immunoSEQ multiplex PCR; TCRdb holds only in-frame clones, not every one. The top ten hold roughly 10% of the sample, which has approximately 68,000 clones, under 80% seen once. No antigen is known for these receptors. Expansion of antigen-specific CD4+ T cells with viral peptide pools was carried out by the ViraFEST assay before sequencing. Subsequent to 10 days of culture, CD4+ T cells were isolated. Previously uninfected by SARS-CoV-2, the vaccine recipients also showed negative nucleocapsid antibodies. The sequencing here drew on CD4+ T cells from PBMCs cultured with SARS-CoV-2 spike peptides, taken before COVID-19 vaccination. Receptors were obtained from a human donor who received a COVID-19 vaccine.

This clone was observed once. V usage is TRBV10-1 and J usage is TRBJ1-3; D is undetermined. Deletions cut 8 bases from V and 3 bases from J, with 11 bases between. The CDR3 is made up of 13 amino acids. Germline CDR1 WNHNN, CDR2 SYGVQD (reference sequence). CDR3 loop: CASSRQNGNTIYF. As DNA, the CDR3 is TGCGCCAGCTCACGGCAAAATGGAAACACCATATATTTT.

This chain joins TRBV6-5 and TRBJ1-3; D unclear. The germline V gene encodes CDR1 MNHEY and CDR2 SVGAGI. Trimming took off 5 bases at V and 0 bases at J, with 8 bases between the two ends. The CDR3 is 14 residues long. As DNA, the CDR3 is TGTGCCAGCAGTCTGAGCGCCTCTGGAAACACCATATATTTT. Its protein product is CASSLSASGNTIYF.

The chain couples TRBV20-1 to TRBJ2-5; 8 nucleotides match TRBD1. The CDR3 is made up of 11 amino acids. CDR1 is DFQATT and CDR2 is SNEGSKA in the germline V gene (reference sequence). V trimming: 4 bases; J trimming: 7 bases; junction bases outside the gene matches: 2. The CDR3 reads CSATGGGTQYF. CDR3 nucleotides: TGCAGTGCTACAGGGGGCGGGACCCAGTACTTC.

J is TRBJ1-2 and V is TRBV2, with D maybe TRBD1 (6 bases). This CDR3 region has 13 residues. CDR1 and CDR2 (germline): SNHLY, FYNNEI. Deletions cut 5 bases from V and 4 bases from J, with 11 bases between. The CDR3 DNA sequence: TGTGCCAGCAGTTCAGGACAGAGCTATGGCTACACCTTC. It yields the protein CASSSGQSYGYTF.

This clone was recorded a few times. The gene calls are TRBV12-3 or TRBV12-4 and TRBJ1-4; D might be TRBD1 (5 bases). V shed 3 bases and J shed 11 bases, with 13 bases lying between them. The CDR3 has 13 amino acids. The DNA of the CDR3 is TGTGCCAGCAGTTTGGGGGAGACTGGTAAACTGTTTTTT. Translation: CASSLGETGKLFF.

V usage is TRBV19 and J usage is TRBJ2-3, with D perhaps matching TRBD2 (5 bases). Germline assignment: CDR1 LNHDA and CDR2 SQIVND (reference sequence). This CDR3 contains 13 residues. The V and J ends lost 5 bases and 1 base respectively, with 7 bases between them. CDR3 amino acids: CASSHSGTDTQYF. CDR3 in DNA: TGTGCCAGTAGTCATAGCGGCACAGATACGCAGTATTTT.

This clone was detected a few times. The chain carries TRBV9 and TRBJ1-6, with D possibly TRBD1 on 5 matching bases. This CDR3 has 13 residues. V lost 3 bases, J lost 8 bases, and 9 bases lay in between. Per germline, CDR1 SGDLS and CDR2 YYNGEE. The CDR3 protein is CASSATRDSPLHF. In DNA, the CDR3 is TGTGCCAGCAGCGCGACCAGGGATTCACCCCTCCACTTT.

The chain recombines TRBV5-1 with TRBJ2-5, with 9 bases that match TRBD1. Trimming cost V 4 bases and J 2 bases; bases outside gene matches: 15. CDR3 size: 18 residues. Germline assignment: CDR1 SGHRS and CDR2 YFSETQ. The CDR3 bases are TGCGCCAGCAGCGGAGGGACAGGGCAAAGGCCCCCTCAAGAGACCCAGTACTTC. This translates into CASSGGTGQRPPQETQYF.

This chain connects TRBV6-6 to TRBJ1-1; D not resolved. This CDR3 contains 12 residues. The V gene lost 5 bases and the J gene lost 0 bases, with 4 bases spanning the gap. Germline V gives CDR1 MNHNY, CDR2 SVGAGI (reference sequence). CDR3 sequence: CASSQMNTEAFF. CDR3 coding DNA: TGTGCCAGCAGTCAAATGAACACTGAAGCTTTCTTT.

This clone was seen a handful of times. This sequence joins TRBV7-9 and TRBJ1-1; no definite D call. The V gene lost 4 bases and the J gene lost 0 bases, with 12 bases spanning the gap. The CDR3 sequence is 15 residues long. Germline V gives CDR1 SEHNR, CDR2 FQNEAQ (reference sequence). CDR3 in DNA: TGTGCCAGCAGCTCAACGGGCAGGATGAACACTGAAGCTTTCTTT. Encoded protein: CASSSTGRMNTEAFF.

The sample holds a few counts of this clone. The gene calls are TRBV5-1 and TRBJ2-2; D unresolved. Trimming took off 1 base at V and 2 bases at J, with 9 bases between the two ends. This CDR3 is 15 amino acids long. Germline V gene data show CDR1 as SGHRS and CDR2 as YFSETQ. CDR3 bases: TGCGCCAGCAGCTTGCAGACACTTAACACCGGGGAGCTGTTTTTT. Translating gives CASSLQTLNTGELFF.

The chain recombines TRBV7-2 with TRBJ2-1, with 8 nucleotides matching TRBD1. The ends lost 5 bases at V and 2 bases at J; junction bases unmatched: 11. Germline V gene lookup returns CDR1 SGHTA and CDR2 FQGNSA. The length of the CDR3 is 17 residues. This CDR3 is CASSTQSGTGTYNEQFF. In DNA, the CDR3 is TGTGCCAGCAGCACCCAATCCGGGACAGGAACCTACAATGAGCAGTTCTTC.

In this sample, this clone turned up a few times. This rearrangement joins TRBV30 to TRBJ1-2, with 7 bases matching TRBD1. Germline V gene lookup returns CDR1 GTSNPN and CDR2 SVGIG (reference sequence). The CDR3 runs 15 residues. Trimming cost V 4 bases and J 2 bases; bases outside gene matches: 10. DNA for the CDR3: TGTGCCTGGACCATCACAGGGGTAGGGAACTATGGCTACACCTTC. Amino acids: CAWTITGVGNYGYTF.

The chain has TRBV10-2 and TRBJ1-3; 8 bases are a match to TRBD1. The CDR3 covers 13 residues. After removal of 9 bases from V and 0 bases from J, the junction contained 1 base not matched to a gene. In germline, CDR1 is WSHSY, CDR2 SAAADI. CDR3: CASTGGSGNTIYF. CDR3 sequence (DNA): TGCGCCAGTACAGGGGGCTCTGGAAACACCATATATTTT.

The chain is built from TRBV15 and TRBJ1-6; 8 nucleotides agree with TRBD1. With V trimmed by 6 bases and J by 3 bases, 10 bases remained unmatched. The germline V gene encodes CDR1 LNHNV and CDR2 YYDKDF (reference sequence). This CDR3 spans 17 amino acids. This CDR3 reads CATSNRGRQIYNSPLHF. CDR3 nucleotide sequence: TGTGCCACCAGTAACAGGGGGAGACAGATCTATAATTCACCCCTCCACTTT.